The T cell receptor (beta chain) described here comes from a study of molecular identifiers for immune sequencing clone quantification. Turning to the study itself: Replicates involved a five-way split of RNA from 20,000 or 100,000 naive CD8 cells, with sequencing of four.

Via MiXCR, TCRdb re-called the PCR reads, giving one row per CDR3 protein. The table records hundreds of thousands of distinct CDR3 sequences, less than 30% of them present only once. Looked up from germline, CDR1 is MGHRA and CDR2 is YSYEKL. This CDR3 spans 15 amino acids. V was pared by 2 bases and J by 1 base, with 3 bases of the junction left unmatched. Libraries from naive CD8 cells were generated from roughly 18,000 to 920,000 sorted cells (with 10%, 30% or 50% RNA). The V and J genes are TRBV4-1 and TRBJ1-1, with TRBD1 matching over 8 bases. What was sequenced was naive CD8+ T cells from blood, with Jurkat cell RNA spiked in. The subset: FACS-sorted CD8+CD4-CCR7+CD45RA+ naive T cells. The TCR was taken from a human donor in good health. Some libraries in this study had Jurkat cell RNA spiked in. CDR3 protein: CASSQRTGRNTEAFF. The CDR3 bases are TGCGCCAGCAGCCAACGGACAGGGAGGAACACTGAAGCTTTCTTT.